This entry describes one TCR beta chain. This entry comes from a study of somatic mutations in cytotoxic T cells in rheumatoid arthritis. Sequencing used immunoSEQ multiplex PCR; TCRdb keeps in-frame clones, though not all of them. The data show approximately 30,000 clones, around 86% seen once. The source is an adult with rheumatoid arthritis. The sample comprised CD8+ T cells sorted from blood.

Here the CDR3 reads CASSQPETETQYF. In DNA form, the CDR3 reads TGTGCCAGCAGTCAGCCAGAGACGGAGACCCAGTACTTC. This rearrangement joins TRBV2 to TRBJ2-5; D remains ambiguous. The length of the CDR3 is 13 residues. Germline CDR1 SNHLY, CDR2 FYNNEI. V lost 5 bases, J lost 5 bases, and 12 bases lay in between.